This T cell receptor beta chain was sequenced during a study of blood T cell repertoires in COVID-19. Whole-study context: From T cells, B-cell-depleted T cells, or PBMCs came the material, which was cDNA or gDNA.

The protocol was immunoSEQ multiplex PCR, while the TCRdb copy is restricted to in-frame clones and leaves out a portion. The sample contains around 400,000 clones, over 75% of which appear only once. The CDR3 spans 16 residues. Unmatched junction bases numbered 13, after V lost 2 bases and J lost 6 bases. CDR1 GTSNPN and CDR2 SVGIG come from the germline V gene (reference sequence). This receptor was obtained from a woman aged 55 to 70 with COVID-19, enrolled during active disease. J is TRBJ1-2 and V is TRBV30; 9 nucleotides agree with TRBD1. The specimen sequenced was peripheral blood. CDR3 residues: CAWSFDLRGQGHGYTF. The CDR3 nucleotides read TGTGCCTGGAGTTTCGACTTACGGGGACAGGGACATGGCTACACCTTC.